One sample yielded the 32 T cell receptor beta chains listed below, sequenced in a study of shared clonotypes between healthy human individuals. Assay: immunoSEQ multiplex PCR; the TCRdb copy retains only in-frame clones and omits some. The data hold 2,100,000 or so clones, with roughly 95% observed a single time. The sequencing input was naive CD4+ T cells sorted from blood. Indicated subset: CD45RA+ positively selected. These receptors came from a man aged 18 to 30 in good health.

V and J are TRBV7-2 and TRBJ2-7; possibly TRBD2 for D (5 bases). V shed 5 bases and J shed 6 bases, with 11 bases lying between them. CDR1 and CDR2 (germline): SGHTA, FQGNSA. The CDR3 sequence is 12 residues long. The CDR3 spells CASSPTRGEQYF. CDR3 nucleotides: TGTGCCAGCAGCCCAACCCGGGGCGAGCAGTACTTC. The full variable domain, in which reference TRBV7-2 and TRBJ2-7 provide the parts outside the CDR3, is GAGVSQSPSNKVTEKGKDVELRCDPISGHTALYWYRQSLGQGLEFLIYFQGNSAPDKSGLPSDRFSAERTGGSVSTLTIQRTQQEDSAVYLCASSPTRGEQYFGPGTRLTVT.

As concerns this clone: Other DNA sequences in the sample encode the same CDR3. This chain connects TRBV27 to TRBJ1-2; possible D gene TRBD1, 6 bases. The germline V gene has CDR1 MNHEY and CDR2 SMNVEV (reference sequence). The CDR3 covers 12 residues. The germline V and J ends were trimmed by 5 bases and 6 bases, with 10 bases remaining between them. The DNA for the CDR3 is TGTGCCAGCAGTCTACAGGGAGATGGCTACACCTTC. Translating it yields CASSLQGDGYTF.

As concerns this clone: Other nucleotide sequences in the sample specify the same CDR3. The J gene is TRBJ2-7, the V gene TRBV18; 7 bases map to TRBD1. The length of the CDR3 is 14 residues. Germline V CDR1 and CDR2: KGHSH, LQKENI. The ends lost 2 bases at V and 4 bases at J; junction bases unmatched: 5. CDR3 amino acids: CASSPGDRPYEQYF. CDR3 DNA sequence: TGTGCCAGCTCACCAGGGGACAGACCTTACGAGCAGTACTTC. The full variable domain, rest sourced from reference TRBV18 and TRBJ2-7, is NAGVMQNPRHLVRRRGQEARLRCSPMKGHSHVYWYRQLPEEGLKFMVYLQKENIIDESGMPKERFSAEFPKEGPSILRIQQVVRGDSAAYFCASSPGDRPYEQYFGPGTRLTVT.

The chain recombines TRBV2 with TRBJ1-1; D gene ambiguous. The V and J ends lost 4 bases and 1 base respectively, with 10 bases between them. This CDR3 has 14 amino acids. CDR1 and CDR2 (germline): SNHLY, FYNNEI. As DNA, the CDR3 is TGTGCCAGCAGTGTAGGGCCGACGAACACTGAAGCTTTCTTT. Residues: CASSVGPTNTEAFF.

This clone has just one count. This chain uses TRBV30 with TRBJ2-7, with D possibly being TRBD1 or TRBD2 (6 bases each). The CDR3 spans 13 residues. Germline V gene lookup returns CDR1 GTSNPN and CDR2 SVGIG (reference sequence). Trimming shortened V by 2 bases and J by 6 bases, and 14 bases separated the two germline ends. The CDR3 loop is CAWSWDSRGEQYF. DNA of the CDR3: TGTGCCTGGAGTTGGGACTCCAGGGGCGAGCAGTACTTC.

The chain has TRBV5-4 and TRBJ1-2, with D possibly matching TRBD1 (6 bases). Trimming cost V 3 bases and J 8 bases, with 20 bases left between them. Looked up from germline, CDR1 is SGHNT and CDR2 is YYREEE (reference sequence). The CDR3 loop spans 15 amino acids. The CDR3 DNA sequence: TGTGCCAGCAGCTCCAACAGGGACCTCTATAGGGGCTACACCTTC. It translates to CASSSNRDLYRGYTF.

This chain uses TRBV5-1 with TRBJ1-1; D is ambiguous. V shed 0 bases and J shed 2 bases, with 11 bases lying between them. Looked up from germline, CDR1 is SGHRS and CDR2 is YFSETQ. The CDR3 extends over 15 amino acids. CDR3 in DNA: TGCGCCAGCAGCTTGGACGGGGTTTTAAACACTGAAGCTTTCTTT. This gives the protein CASSLDGVLNTEAFF.

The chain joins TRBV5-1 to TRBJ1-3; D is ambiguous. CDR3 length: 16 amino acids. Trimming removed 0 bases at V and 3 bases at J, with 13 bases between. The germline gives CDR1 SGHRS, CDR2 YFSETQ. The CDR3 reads CASSLGSSRSGNTIYF. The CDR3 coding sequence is TGCGCCAGCAGCTTGGGTTCGAGTAGGAGTGGAAACACCATATATTTT. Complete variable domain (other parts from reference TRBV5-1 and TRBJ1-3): KAGVTQTPRYLIKTRGQQVTLSCSPISGHRSVSWYQQTPGQGLQFLFEYFSETQRNKGNFPGRFSGRQFSNSRSEMNVSTLELGDSALYLCASSLGSSRSGNTIYFGEGSWLTVV.

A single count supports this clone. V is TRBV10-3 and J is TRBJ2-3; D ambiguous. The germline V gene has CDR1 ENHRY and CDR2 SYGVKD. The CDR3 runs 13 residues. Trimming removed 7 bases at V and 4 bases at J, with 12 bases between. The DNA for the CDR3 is TGTGCCATCACCCCTCATTTTGCAGATACGCAGTATTTT. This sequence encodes CAITPHFADTQYF.

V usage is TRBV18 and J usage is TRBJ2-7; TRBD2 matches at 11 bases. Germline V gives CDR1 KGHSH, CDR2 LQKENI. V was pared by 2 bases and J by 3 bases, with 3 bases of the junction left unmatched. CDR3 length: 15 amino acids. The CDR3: CASSPTSGSGYEQYF. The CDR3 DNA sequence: TGTGCCAGCTCACCAACTAGCGGGAGTGGCTACGAGCAGTACTTC.

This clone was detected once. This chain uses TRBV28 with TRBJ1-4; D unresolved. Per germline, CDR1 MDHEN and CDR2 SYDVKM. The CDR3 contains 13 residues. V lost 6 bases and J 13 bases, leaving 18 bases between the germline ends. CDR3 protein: CASSQVSSTRLFF. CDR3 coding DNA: TGTGCCAGCAGCCAGGTCTCGTCAACGAGACTGTTTTTT.

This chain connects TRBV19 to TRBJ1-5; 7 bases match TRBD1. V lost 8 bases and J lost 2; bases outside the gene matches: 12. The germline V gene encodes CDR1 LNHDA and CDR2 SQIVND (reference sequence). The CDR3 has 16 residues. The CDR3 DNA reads TGTGCCAGTTTGACCACAGGGGCTTCGGGCAATCAGCCCCAGCATTTT. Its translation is CASLTTGASGNQPQHF. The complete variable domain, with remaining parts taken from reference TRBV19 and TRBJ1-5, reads DGGITQSPKYLFRKEGQNVTLSCEQNLNHDAMYWYRQDPGQGLRLIYYSQIVNDFQKGDIAEGYSVSREKKESFPLTVTSAQKNPTAFYLCASLTTGASGNQPQHFGDGTRLSIL.

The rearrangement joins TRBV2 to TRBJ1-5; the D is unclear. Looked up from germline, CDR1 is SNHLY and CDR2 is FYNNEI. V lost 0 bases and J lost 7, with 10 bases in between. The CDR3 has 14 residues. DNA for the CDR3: TGTGCCAGCAGTGAAGCAGGGATGGGACAGCCCCAGCATTTT. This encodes CASSEAGMGQPQHF.

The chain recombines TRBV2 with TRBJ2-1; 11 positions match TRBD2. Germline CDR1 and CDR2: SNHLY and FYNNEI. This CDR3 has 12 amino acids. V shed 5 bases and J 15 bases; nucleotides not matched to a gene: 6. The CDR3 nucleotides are TGTGCCAGCAGTTATAGCGGGAGGGTTGGGTTCTTC. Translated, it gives CASSYSGRVGFF.

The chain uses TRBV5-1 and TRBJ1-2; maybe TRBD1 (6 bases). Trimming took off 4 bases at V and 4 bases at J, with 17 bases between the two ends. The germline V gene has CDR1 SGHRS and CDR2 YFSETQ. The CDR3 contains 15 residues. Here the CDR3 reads CASSHTTGSAYGYTF. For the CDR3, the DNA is TGCGCCAGCAGCCACACGACAGGCTCGGCCTATGGCTACACCTTC.

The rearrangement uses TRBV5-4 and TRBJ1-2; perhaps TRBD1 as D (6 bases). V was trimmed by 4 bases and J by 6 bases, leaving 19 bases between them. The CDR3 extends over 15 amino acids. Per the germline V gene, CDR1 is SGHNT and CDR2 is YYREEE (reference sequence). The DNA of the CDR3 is TGTGCCAGCAGCCCGGACGGACTACCAGGGGATGGCTACACCTTC. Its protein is CASSPDGLPGDGYTF. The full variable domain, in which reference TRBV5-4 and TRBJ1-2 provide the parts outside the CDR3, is ETGVTQSPTHLIKTRGQQVTLRCSSQSGHNTVSWYQQALGQGPQFIFQYYREEENGRGNFPPRFSGLQFPNYSSELNVNALELDDSALYLCASSPDGLPGDGYTFGSGTRLTVV.

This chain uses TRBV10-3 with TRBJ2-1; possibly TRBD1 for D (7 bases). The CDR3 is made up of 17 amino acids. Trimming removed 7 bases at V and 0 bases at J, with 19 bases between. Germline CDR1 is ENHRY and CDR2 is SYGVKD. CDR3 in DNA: TGTGCCATCAAAGGGGGCTCGCGGGGCGGCTCCTACAATGAGCAGTTCTTC. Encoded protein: CAIKGGSRGGSYNEQFF.

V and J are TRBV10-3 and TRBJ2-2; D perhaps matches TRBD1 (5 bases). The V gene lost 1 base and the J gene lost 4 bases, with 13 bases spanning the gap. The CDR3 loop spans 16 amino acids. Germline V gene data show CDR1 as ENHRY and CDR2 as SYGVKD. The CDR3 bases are TGTGCCATCAGTGAGTGGGCAGGGATACCCACCGGGGAGCTGTTTTTT. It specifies CAISEWAGIPTGELFF.

Written as DNA, the CDR3 is TGTGCCAGCAGCTTGGGTAACTTGAACACTGAAGCTTTCTTT. This translates into CASSLGNLNTEAFF. This rearrangement joins TRBV5-6 to TRBJ1-1; unclear D gene. V shed 0 bases and J shed 0 bases, with 6 bases lying between them. The CDR3 spans 14 residues. The V gene's germline CDR1 is SGHDT and CDR2 YYEEEE.

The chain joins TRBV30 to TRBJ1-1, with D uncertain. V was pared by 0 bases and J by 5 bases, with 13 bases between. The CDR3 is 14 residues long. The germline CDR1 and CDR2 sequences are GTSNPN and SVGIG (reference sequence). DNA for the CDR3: TGTGCCTGGAGTGTAAACTTCCCGGGTACTGAAGCTTTCTTT. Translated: CAWSVNFPGTEAFF.

The CDR3 is CAISGTSGEQYF. DNA of the CDR3: TGTGCCATCAGTGGGACTAGCGGCGAGCAGTACTTC. The rearrangement uses TRBV10-3 and TRBJ2-7; 10 positions agree with TRBD2. CDR1 is ENHRY, CDR2 SYGVKD, per germline. The CDR3 runs 12 residues. The junction had 0 bases not matched to a gene; V was cut back by 4 bases and J by 6 bases.

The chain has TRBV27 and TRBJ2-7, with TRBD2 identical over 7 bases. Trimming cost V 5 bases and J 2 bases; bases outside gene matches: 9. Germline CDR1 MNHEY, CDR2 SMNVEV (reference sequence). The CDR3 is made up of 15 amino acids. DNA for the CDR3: TGTGCCAGCAGTCTCTCGACTAGCCGGACCTACGAGCAGTACTTC. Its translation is CASSLSTSRTYEQYF.

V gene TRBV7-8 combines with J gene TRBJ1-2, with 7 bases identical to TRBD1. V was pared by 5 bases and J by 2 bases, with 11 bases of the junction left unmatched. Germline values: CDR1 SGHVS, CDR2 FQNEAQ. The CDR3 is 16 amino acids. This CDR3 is CASSPQRGTANYGYTF. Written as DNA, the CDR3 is TGTGCCAGCAGCCCCCAGAGGGGGACAGCCAACTATGGCTACACCTTC.

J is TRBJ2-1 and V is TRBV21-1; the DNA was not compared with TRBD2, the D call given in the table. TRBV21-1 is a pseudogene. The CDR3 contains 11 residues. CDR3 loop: CASLLFSEQFF. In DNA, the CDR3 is TGTGCCAGCTTACTTTTTTCTGAGCAGTTCTTC.

The CDR3 DNA reads TGTGCCAGCAGTTTGGGGGGACAGTCGAACTATGGCTACACCTTC. Its protein product is CASSLGGQSNYGYTF. V usage is TRBV2 and J usage is TRBJ1-2; 7 positions match TRBD1. Germline trimming cut 5 bases from V and 2 bases from J; bases unmatched to any gene: 8. CDR1 SNHLY and CDR2 FYNNEI come from the germline V gene. The length of the CDR3 is 15 residues.

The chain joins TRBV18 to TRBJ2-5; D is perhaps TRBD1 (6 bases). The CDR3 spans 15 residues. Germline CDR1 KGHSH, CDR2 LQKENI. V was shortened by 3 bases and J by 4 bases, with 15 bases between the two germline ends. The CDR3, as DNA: TGTGCCAGCTCACCCTCCAGGGGTCTGTTAGAGACCCAGTACTTC. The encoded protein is CASSPSRGLLETQYF.

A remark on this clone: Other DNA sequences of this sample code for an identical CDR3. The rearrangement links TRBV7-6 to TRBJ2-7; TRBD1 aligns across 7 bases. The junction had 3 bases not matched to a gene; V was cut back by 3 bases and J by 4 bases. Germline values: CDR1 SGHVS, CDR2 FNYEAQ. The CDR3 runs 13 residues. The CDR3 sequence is CASSLGQLYEQYF. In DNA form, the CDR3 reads TGTGCCAGCAGCTTGGGACAGCTGTACGAGCAGTACTTC.

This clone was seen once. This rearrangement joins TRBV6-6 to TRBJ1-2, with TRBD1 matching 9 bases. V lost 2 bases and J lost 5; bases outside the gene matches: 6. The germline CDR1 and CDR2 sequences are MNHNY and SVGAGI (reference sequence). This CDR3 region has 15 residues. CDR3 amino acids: CASSYPRTGDYGYTF. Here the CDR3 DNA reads TGTGCCAGCAGTTACCCGAGGACAGGGGATTATGGCTACACCTTC.

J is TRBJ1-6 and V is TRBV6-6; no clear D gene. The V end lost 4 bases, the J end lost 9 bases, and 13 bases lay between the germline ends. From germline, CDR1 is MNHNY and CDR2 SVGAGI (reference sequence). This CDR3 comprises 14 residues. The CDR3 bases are TGTGCCAGCAGTTCGCAGGCCGAGCGTTCACCCCTCCACTTT. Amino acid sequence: CASSSQAERSPLHF.

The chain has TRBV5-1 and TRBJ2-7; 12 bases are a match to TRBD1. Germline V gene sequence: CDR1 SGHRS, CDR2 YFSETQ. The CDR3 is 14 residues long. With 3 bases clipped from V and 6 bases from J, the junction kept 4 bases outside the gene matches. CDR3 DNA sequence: TGCGCCAGCAGCTCCGGGACAGGGGGCTCCGAGCAGTACTTC. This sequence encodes CASSSGTGGSEQYF.

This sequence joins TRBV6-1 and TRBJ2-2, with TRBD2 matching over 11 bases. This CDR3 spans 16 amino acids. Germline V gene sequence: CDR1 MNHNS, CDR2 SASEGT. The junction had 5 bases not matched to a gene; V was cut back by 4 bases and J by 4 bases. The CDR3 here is CASSVPTSGITGELFF. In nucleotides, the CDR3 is TGTGCCAGCAGTGTCCCGACTAGCGGGATCACCGGGGAGCTGTTTTTT.

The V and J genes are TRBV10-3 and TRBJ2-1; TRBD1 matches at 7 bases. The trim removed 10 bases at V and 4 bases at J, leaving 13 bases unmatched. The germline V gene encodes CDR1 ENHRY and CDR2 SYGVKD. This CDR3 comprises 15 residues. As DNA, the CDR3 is TGTGCCACGTTGACAGGGCTCCAAGTTTACAATGAGCAGTTCTTC. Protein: CATLTGLQVYNEQFF.